Sequencing of this TCR beta chain was carried out in a study of cytomegalovirus exposure and HLA in healthy donors. Here immunoSEQ multiplex PCR was the method, and the copy in TCRdb shows in-frame clones only, minus some. The sample lists 200,000 to 250,000 clones; roughly 90% were seen once. The V end lost 1 base, the J end lost 7 bases, and 17 bases lay between the germline ends. Germline CDR1 and CDR2: SGDLS and YYNGEE. The CDR3 sequence is 16 residues long. Sequenced sample: PBMCs. The clonotype comes from a man aged 18 to 29 in good health and CMV-seropositive. The rearrangement links TRBV9 to TRBJ2-2; the D gene is possibly TRBD2 (5 bases). Written as DNA, the CDR3 is TGTGCCAGCAGCGTATTAGGTAGCCGAGAGGGCGGGGAGCTGTTTTTT. This encodes CASSVLGSREGGELFF. Full variable domain (missing parts from reference TRBV9 and TRBJ2-2): DSGVTQTPKHLITATGQRVTLRCSPRSGDLSVYWYQQSLDQGLQFLIQYYNGEERAKGNILERFSAQQFPDLHSELNLSSLELGDSALYFCASSVLGSREGGELFFGEGSRLTVL.